Listed below are T cell receptor beta chains from one sample, sequenced in a study of identical twins. TCRdb ran MiXCR on the 5' RACE reads and lists one entry per CDR3 protein. This table holds hundreds of thousands of distinct CDR3 sequences, around 21% found once. This sample also belongs to another study, concerning T cells expressing NK-cell markers.

The sequencing input was PBMCs. All receptors derive from a woman under 30 in good health. CDR3s include the opening cysteine and the closing phenylalanine or tryptophan. A D gene is named only where the DNA matches it firmly. The size entry is marked missing in some rows and otherwise reads once, few, many or a size class.

V	J	D	size	CDR3	DNA
TRBV6-6	TRBJ1-2	.	few	CASSSLGYTF	TGTGCCAGCAGCTCTTTGGGCTACACCTTC
TRBV20-1	TRBJ2-3	TRBD2	few	CSASGLAGDHTDTQYF	TGCAGTGCTTCCGGACTAGCGGGGGATCACACAGATACGCAGTATTTT
TRBV7-2	TRBJ2-2	.	.	CASSLDPNLTGELFF	TGTGCCAGCAGCTTAGATCCCAACCTCACCGGGGAGCTGTTTTTT
TRBV20-1	TRBJ2-1	TRBD2	many	CSAGGSQQFF	TGCAGTGCTGGCGGGAGCCAGCAGTTCTTC
TRBV29-1	TRBJ2-1	TRBD1	.	CSGGQGRDEQFF	TGCAGCGGGGGACAGGGGAGGGATGAGCAGTTCTTC
TRBV20-1	TRBJ2-3	TRBD1	.	CSATSTGDSTDTQYF	TGCAGTGCTACGTCGACAGGGGATAGCACAGATACGCAGTATTTT
TRBV7-9	TRBJ1-6	.	few	CASSSPSRDGSPLHF	TGTGCCAGCAGCTCGCCGTCCCGGGATGGCTCACCCCTCCACTTT
TRBV20-1	TRBJ1-5	.	many	CSAVGINQPQHF	TGCAGTGCTGTGGGCATCAATCAGCCCCAGCATTTT
TRBV5-1	TRBJ2-1	TRBD2	few	CASSRVAGSSYNEQFF	TGCGCCAGCAGCCGAGTAGCGGGAAGCTCCTACAATGAGCAGTTCTTC
TRBV6-1	TRBJ2-3	TRBD2	.	CASSEWVAGPTDTQYF	TGTGCCAGCAGTGAATGGGTAGCGGGGCCCACAGATACGCAGTATTTT
TRBV7-9	TRBJ1-3	.	.	CASSLPEMAGNTIYF	TGTGCCAGCAGCTTACCGGAGATGGCTGGAAACACCATATATTTT
TRBV10-3	TRBJ1-1	.	.	CAISESITEAFF	TGTGCCATCAGTGAGTCAATCACTGAAGCTTTCTTT
TRBV3-1	TRBJ2-2	.	.	CASSHEGLGAVELFF	TGTGCCAGCAGCCATGAAGGACTGGGAGCGGTGGAGCTGTTTTTT
TRBV12-5	TRBJ1-2	.	.	CASGFMAGYGYTF	TGTGCTAGTGGTTTCATGGCGGGCTATGGCTACACCTTC
TRBV7-9	TRBJ2-1	TRBD2	few	CASRSAGYSEQFF	TGTGCCAGCAGGTCAGCGGGGTATAGTGAGCAGTTCTTC
TRBV12-3/TRBV12-4	TRBJ2-1	.	many	CASSLGLGRVGEQFF	TGTGCCAGCAGTTTAGGCTTGGGCAGGGTTGGAGAGCAGTTCTTC
TRBV27	TRBJ2-2	.	.	CASSDVANTGELFF	TGTGCCAGCTCCGACGTCGCGAACACCGGGGAGCTGTTTTTT
TRBV20-1	TRBJ2-4	.	few	CSARDHSRIAKNIQYF	TGCAGTGCTAGAGATCATAGCAGAATAGCCAAAAACATTCAGTACTTC
TRBV5-1	TRBJ1-1	.	few	CASSLGSNPNTEAFF	TGCGCCAGCAGCTTAGGGAGCAACCCGAACACTGAAGCTTTCTTT
TRBV7-9	TRBJ2-2	TRBD1	.	CASSPTPGQGFGELFF	TGTGCCAGCAGCCCCACACCGGGACAGGGATTCGGGGAGCTGTTTTTT
TRBV5-1	TRBJ2-7	.	few	CASSSWTTTYEQYF	TGCGCCAGCAGCTCATGGACTACTACCTACGAGCAGTACTTC
TRBV5-6	TRBJ2-1	.	.	CASSLVPGSSYNEQFF	TGTGCCAGCAGCTTGGTGCCGGGGAGCTCCTACAATGAGCAGTTCTTC
TRBV5-1	TRBJ2-2	TRBD1	.	CASSLDRGPGTGELFF	TGCGCCAGCAGCTTGGATAGGGGGCCGGGGACCGGGGAGCTGTTTTTT
TRBV4-2	TRBJ2-5	TRBD2	few	CASSPERGGLQETQYF	TGTGCCAGCAGCCCTGAGCGGGGGGGCCTACAAGAGACCCAGTACTTC
TRBV7-6	TRBJ2-3	TRBD1	few	CASSSRQGSTDTQYF	TGTGCCAGCAGCTCTCGACAGGGGAGCACAGATACGCAGTATTTT
TRBV3-1	TRBJ2-7	TRBD2	.	CASSQESTSGPTFSYEQYF	TGTGCCAGCAGCCAAGAGTCGACTAGCGGTCCTACTTTCTCCTACGAGCAGTACTTC
TRBV5-1	TRBJ1-1	TRBD1	.	CASSVGQENTEAFF	TGCGCCAGCAGCGTGGGACAGGAGAACACTGAAGCTTTCTTT
TRBV7-3	TRBJ2-2	.	few	CASSLNPTGTNTGELFF	TGTGCCAGCAGCTTAAATCCGACAGGCACAAACACCGGGGAGCTGTTTTTT
TRBV11-2	TRBJ2-7	TRBD2	.	CASSPGLAGAGPRSYEQYF	TGTGCCAGCAGTCCGGGACTAGCGGGAGCAGGACCGAGGTCCTACGAGCAGTACTTC
TRBV20-1	TRBJ2-1	.	.	CSAPPGSYNEQFF	TGCAGTGCTCCTCCCGGCAGCTACAATGAGCAGTTCTTC